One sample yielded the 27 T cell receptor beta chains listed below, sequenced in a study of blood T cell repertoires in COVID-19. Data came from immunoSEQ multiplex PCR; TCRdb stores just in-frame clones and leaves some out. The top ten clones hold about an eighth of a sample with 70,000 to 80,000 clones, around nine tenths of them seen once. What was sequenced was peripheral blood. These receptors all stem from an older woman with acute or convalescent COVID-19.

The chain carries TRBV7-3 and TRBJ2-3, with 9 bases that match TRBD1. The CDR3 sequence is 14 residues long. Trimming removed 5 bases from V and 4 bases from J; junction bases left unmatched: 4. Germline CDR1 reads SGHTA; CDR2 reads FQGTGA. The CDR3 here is CASSGQGMSDTQYF. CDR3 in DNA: TGTGCCAGCAGCGGACAGGGGATGTCAGATACGCAGTATTTT.

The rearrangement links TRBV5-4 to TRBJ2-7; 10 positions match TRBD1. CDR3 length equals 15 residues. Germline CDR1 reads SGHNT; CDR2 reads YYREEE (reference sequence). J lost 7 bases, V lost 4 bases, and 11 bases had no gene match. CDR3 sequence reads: CASSRGDRGLREQYF. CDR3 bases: TGTGCCAGCAGCCGGGGTGACAGGGGGCTACGGGAGCAGTACTTC.

CDR3 bases: TGTGCCAGCAGTACTACAGGGGGCGGGGGTCAGCCCCAGCATTTT. Protein: CASSTTGGGGQPQHF. The rearrangement links TRBV6-5 to TRBJ1-5; 9 bases fit TRBD1. The length of the CDR3 is 15 residues. Germline CDR1 reads MNHEY; CDR2 reads SVGAGI. With 5 bases clipped from V and 6 bases from J, the junction kept 8 bases outside the gene matches.

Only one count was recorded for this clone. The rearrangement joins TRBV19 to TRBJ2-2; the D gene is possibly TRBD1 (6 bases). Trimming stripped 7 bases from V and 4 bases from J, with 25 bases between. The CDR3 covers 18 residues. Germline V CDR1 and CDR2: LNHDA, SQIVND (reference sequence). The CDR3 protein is CASIGLGTPLAGTGELFF. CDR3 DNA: TGTGCCAGTATTGGGTTGGGGACACCCTTGGCCGGCACCGGGGAGCTGTTTTTT.

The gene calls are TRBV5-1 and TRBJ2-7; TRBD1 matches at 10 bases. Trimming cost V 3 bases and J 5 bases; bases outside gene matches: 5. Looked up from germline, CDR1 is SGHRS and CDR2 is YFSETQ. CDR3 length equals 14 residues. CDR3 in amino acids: CASSWRDRGNEQYF. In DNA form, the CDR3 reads TGCGCCAGCAGCTGGAGGGACAGGGGCAACGAGCAGTACTTC.

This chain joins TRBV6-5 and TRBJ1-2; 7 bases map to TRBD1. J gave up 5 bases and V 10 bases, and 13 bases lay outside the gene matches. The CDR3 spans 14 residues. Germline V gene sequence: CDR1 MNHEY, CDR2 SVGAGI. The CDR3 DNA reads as TGTGCCATCGAGAGGGGGCAGGGTACTTATGGCTACACCTTC. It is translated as CAIERGQGTYGYTF.

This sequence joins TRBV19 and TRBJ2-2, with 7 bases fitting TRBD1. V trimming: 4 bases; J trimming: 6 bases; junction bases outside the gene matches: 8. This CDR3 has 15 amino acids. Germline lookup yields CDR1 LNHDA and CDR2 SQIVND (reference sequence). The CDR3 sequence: CASSNDRVPAGELFF. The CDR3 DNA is TGTGCCAGTAGTAACGACAGGGTTCCCGCCGGGGAGCTGTTTTTT. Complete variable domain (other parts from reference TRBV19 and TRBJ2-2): DGGITQSPKYLFRKEGQNVTLSCEQNLNHDAMYWYRQDPGQGLRLIYYSQIVNDFQKGDIAEGYSVSREKKESFPLTVTSAQKNPTAFYLCASSNDRVPAGELFFGEGSRLTVL.

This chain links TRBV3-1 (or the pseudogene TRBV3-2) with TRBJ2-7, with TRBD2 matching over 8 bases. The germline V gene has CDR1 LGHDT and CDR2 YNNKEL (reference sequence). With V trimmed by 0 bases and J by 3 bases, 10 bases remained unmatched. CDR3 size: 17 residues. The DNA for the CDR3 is TGTGCCAGCAGCCAAGATGTGGCGGGGGGCGTAGTCTACGAGCAGTACTTC. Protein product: CASSQDVAGGVVYEQYF.

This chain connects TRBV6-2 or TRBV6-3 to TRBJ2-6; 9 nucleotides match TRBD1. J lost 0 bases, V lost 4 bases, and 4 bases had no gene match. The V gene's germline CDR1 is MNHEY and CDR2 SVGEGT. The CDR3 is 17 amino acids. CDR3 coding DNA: TGTGCCAGCAGTTCCGGGGACAGGGTCTCTGGGGCCAACGTCCTGACTTTC. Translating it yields CASSSGDRVSGANVLTF.

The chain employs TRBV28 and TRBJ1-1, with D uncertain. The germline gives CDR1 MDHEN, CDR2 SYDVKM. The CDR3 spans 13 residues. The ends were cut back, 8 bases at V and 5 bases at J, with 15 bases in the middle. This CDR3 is CASLSASRTEAFF. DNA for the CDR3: TGTGCCAGCTTATCCGCCTCCAGGACTGAAGCTTTCTTT.

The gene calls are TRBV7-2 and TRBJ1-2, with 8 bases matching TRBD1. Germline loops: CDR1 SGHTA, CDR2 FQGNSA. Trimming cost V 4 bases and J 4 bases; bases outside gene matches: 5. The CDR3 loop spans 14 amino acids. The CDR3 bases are TGTGCCAGCAGCTCGATACAGGGGGGCTATGGCTACACCTTC. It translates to CASSSIQGGYGYTF.

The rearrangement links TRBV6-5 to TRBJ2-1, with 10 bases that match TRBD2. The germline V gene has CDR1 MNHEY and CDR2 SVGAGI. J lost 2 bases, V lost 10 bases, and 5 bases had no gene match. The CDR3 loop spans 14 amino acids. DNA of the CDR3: TGTGCCACGAGCGGGGGGGCCGCCTACAATGAGCAGTTCTTC. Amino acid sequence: CATSGGAAYNEQFF.

The CDR3 DNA reads TGTGCCAGTAGGGGCGGGACTCAAGAGACCCAGTACTTC. Its translation: CASRGGTQETQYF. This chain uses TRBV19 with TRBJ2-5; maybe TRBD2 (6 bases). This CDR3 has 13 residues. Germline V gene sequence: CDR1 LNHDA, CDR2 SQIVND (reference sequence). V lost 6 bases to trimming and J lost 2 bases, with 10 bases between them.

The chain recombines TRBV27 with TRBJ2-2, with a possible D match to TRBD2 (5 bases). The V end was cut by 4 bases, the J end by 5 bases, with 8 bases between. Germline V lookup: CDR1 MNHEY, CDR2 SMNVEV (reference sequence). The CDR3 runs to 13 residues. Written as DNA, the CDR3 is TGTGCCAGCAGTTCAGCGGCTACCGGGGAGCTGTTTTTT. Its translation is CASSSAATGELFF.

The CDR3 here is CASSLLAGATDTQYF. CDR3 DNA: TGTGCCAGCAGCTTGCTAGCGGGGGCCACAGATACGCAGTATTTT. The chain links TRBV5-4 to TRBJ2-3, with TRBD2 matching 10 bases. Trimming took 1 base from V and 2 from J; bases not matched to a gene: 1. The CDR3 has 15 residues. Germline V gene sequence: CDR1 SGHNT, CDR2 YYREEE (reference sequence).

CDR3 bases: TGTGCCAGCAGCTTAAACAGCCAAGAGACCCAGTACTTC. Translation: CASSLNSQETQYF. The chain recombines TRBV5-5 with TRBJ2-5; D gene uncertain. V dropped 2 bases and J dropped 1 base, with 6 bases sitting between them. Germline V CDR1 and CDR2: SGHKS, YYEKEE (reference sequence). The CDR3 runs to 13 residues.

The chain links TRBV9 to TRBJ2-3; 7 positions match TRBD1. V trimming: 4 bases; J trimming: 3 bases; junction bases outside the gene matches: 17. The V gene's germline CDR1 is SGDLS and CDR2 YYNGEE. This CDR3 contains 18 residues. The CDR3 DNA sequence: TGTGCCAGCAGCCCACCCCCGGGACAGTCCAAGGGGACAGATACGCAGTATTTT. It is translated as CASSPPPGQSKGTDTQYF.

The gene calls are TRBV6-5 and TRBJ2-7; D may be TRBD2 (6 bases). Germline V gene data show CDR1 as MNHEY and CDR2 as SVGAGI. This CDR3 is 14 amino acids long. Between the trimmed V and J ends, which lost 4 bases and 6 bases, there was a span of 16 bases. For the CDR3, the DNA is TGTGCCAGCAGTTCCCCCGGGACTGTCCGCGAGCAGTACTTC. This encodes CASSSPGTVREQYF.

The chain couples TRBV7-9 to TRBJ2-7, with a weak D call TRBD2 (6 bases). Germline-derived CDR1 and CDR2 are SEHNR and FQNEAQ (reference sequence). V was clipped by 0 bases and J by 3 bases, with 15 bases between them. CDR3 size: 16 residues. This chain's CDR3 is CASSLAPGGSFYEQYF. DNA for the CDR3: TGTGCCAGCAGCTTAGCTCCAGGAGGGTCCTTCTACGAGCAGTACTTC.

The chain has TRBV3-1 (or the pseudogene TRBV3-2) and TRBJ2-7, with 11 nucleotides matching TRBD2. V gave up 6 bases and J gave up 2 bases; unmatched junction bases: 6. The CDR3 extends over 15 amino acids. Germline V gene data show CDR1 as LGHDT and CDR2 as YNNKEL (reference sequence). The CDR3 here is CASSPSGGPTYEQYF. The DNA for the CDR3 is TGTGCCAGCAGTCCTAGCGGGGGGCCTACCTACGAGCAGTACTTC.

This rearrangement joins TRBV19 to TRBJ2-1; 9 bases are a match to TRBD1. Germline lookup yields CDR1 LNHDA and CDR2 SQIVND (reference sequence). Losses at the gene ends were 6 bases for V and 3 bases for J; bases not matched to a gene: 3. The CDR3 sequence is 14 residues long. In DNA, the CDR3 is TGTGCCAGTAGCAGGGACAGGGACTACAATGAGCAGTTCTTC. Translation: CASSRDRDYNEQFF.

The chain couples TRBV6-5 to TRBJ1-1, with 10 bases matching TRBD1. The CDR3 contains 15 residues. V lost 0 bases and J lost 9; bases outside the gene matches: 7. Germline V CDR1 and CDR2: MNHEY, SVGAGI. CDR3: CASSYSEPGQGKAFF. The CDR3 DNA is TGTGCCAGCAGTTACTCGGAACCGGGACAGGGGAAAGCTTTCTTT.

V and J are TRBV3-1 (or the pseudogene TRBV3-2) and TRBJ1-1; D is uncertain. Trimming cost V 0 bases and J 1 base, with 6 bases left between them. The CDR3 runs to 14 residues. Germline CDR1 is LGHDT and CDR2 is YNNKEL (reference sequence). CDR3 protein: CASSQDYGNTEAFF. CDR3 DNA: TGTGCCAGCAGCCAAGATTACGGGAACACTGAAGCTTTCTTT.

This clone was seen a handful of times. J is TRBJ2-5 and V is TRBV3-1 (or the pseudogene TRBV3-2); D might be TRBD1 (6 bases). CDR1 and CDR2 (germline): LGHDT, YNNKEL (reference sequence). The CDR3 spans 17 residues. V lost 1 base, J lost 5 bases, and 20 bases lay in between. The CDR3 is CASSQVNEQGKKETQYF. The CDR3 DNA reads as TGTGCCAGCAGCCAAGTCAATGAACAGGGAAAAAAGGAGACCCAGTACTTC.

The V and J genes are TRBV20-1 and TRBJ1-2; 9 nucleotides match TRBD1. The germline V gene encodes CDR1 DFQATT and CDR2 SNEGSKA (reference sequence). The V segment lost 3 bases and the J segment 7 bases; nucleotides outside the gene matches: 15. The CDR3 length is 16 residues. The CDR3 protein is CSASTQDRGRGRGYTF. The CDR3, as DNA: TGCAGTGCTAGTACACAGGACAGGGGCCGGGGTCGTGGCTACACCTTC.

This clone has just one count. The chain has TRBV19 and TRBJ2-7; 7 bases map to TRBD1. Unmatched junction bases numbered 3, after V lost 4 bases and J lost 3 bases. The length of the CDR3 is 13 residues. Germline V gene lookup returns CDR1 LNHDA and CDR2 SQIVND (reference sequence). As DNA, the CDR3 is TGTGCCAGTAGTAAAGACAGGGACTACGAGCAGTACTTC. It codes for CASSKDRDYEQYF.

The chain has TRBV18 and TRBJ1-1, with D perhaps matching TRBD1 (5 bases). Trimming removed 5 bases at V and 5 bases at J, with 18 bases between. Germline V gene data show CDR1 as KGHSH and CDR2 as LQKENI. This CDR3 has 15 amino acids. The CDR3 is CASSFQGPGETEAFF. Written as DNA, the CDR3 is TGTGCCAGCTCATTTCAGGGACCGGGGGAAACTGAAGCTTTCTTT.